Detailed here is one T cell receptor beta chain. The sample is drawn from a study of blood T cell repertoires in COVID-19. The method was immunoSEQ multiplex PCR; TCRdb's version includes in-frame clones alone and lacks a portion of them. The sample holds over 90,000 clones, under 90% seen once. V shed 2 bases, J shed 2 bases, and the junction held 3 bases outside the gene matches. Looked up from germline, CDR1 is MNHEY and CDR2 is SVGAGI. There are 15 residues in the CDR3. What was sequenced was peripheral blood. The chain joins TRBV6-5 to TRBJ1-1; TRBD1 aligns across 9 bases. The sequence came from a woman between 70 and 85 years old with acute or convalescent COVID-19. The CDR3 reads CASSYRTGVNTEAFF. The CDR3 region has the DNA TGTGCCAGCAGTTACCGGACAGGGGTCAACACTGAAGCTTTCTTT.